A single sample gave rise to the 10 T cell receptor beta chains below, sequenced in a study of cytomegalovirus exposure and HLA in healthy donors. With 60 Vbeta and 13 Jbeta primers, the PCR was carried out. Sequencing used immunoSEQ multiplex PCR; TCRdb keeps in-frame clones, though not all of them. The data contain just under 95,000 clones, roughly four fifths of them singletons. What was sequenced was PBMCs. These receptors originate from a young woman in good health and CMV-seropositive.

V gene TRBV28 combines with J gene TRBJ1-2; TRBD1 aligns across 7 bases. The CDR3 length is 15 residues. Germline lookup yields CDR1 MDHEN and CDR2 SYDVKM. V lost 4 bases, J lost 3 bases, and 8 bases stayed unmatched. CDR3 bases: TGTGCCAGCAGTTGGGGACAGAATTTTGACTATGGCTACACCTTC. Its translation is CASSWGQNFDYGYTF.

The rearrangement joins TRBV27 to TRBJ2-1, with 10 bases identical to TRBD2. This CDR3 has 16 amino acids. Germline trimming cut 5 bases from V and 3 bases from J; bases unmatched to any gene: 7. Germline CDR1 and CDR2: MNHEY and SMNVEV (reference sequence). CDR3 loop: CASSATGTSVYNEQFF. The CDR3 nucleotides are TGTGCCAGCAGTGCAACCGGGACTAGCGTCTACAATGAGCAGTTCTTC.

The rearrangement joins TRBV6-5 to TRBJ2-3, with D maybe TRBD1 (7 bases). Germline V gives CDR1 MNHEY, CDR2 SVGAGI. The CDR3 has 15 amino acids. The V gene lost 6 bases and the J gene lost 4 bases, with 17 bases spanning the gap. CDR3 sequence: CASSLTSRGADTQYF. The CDR3 DNA reads TGTGCCAGCAGCCTTACTAGCAGGGGGGCAGATACGCAGTATTTT.

The chain links TRBV7-6 to TRBJ1-2; TRBD1 aligns across 8 bases. CDR3 length: 17 amino acids. Germline V gives CDR1 SGHVS, CDR2 FNYEAQ. J lost 2 bases, V lost 1 base, and 9 bases had no gene match. The CDR3 is CASSLVSRGQANYGYTF. CDR3 sequence (DNA): TGTGCCAGCAGCTTAGTGAGTAGGGGACAGGCCAACTATGGCTACACCTTC.

This clone showed up just once. This chain uses TRBV5-8 with TRBJ1-5, with D possibly being TRBD1 (5 bases). CDR3 length: 14 amino acids. Germline assignment: CDR1 SGHTS and CDR2 YDEGEE. V was pared by 6 bases and J by 2 bases, with 12 bases between. CDR3 residues: CASMEGEGNQPQHF. The DNA for the CDR3 is TGTGCCAGCATGGAAGGGGAGGGCAATCAGCCCCAGCATTTT.

The gene calls are TRBV9 and TRBJ2-1; 10 nucleotides line up with TRBD2. This CDR3 is built from 15 residues. Germline values: CDR1 SGDLS, CDR2 YYNGEE. V shed 0 bases and J 7 bases; nucleotides not matched to a gene: 4. The DNA of the CDR3 is TGTGCCAGCAGCGTAGGCCTAGCGGGGGTTAATGAGCAGTTCTTC. This gives the protein CASSVGLAGVNEQFF.

In DNA form, the CDR3 reads TGCGCCAGCACCCCCGGGACAGGGAGCACTGAAGCTTTCTTT. It specifies CASTPGTGSTEAFF. The gene calls are TRBV5-1 and TRBJ1-1, with TRBD1 identical over 9 bases. In germline, CDR1 is SGHRS, CDR2 YFSETQ. The junction had 7 bases not matched to a gene; V was cut back by 6 bases and J by 4 bases. This CDR3 comprises 14 residues.

V usage is TRBV7-3 and J usage is TRBJ2-1; 11 positions match TRBD2. Germline loops: CDR1 SGHTA, CDR2 FQGTGA. The CDR3 is 15 amino acids. V trimming: 3 bases; J trimming: 4 bases; junction bases outside the gene matches: 2. Here the CDR3 DNA reads TGTGCCAGCAGCTTCCGACTAGCGGGATACAATGAGCAGTTCTTC. Its translation is CASSFRLAGYNEQFF.

This chain links TRBV5-1 with TRBJ2-7, with 9 bases that match TRBD2. Germline V CDR1 and CDR2: SGHRS, YFSETQ. Losses at the gene ends were 4 bases for V and 5 bases for J; bases not matched to a gene: 7. The CDR3 loop spans 14 amino acids. CDR3 sequence reads: CASSPGLASDEQYF. CDR3 in DNA: TGCGCCAGCAGCCCGGGACTAGCCTCAGACGAGCAGTACTTC.

The table lists this clone with a few counts. This rearrangement joins TRBV7-6 to TRBJ2-2; D possibly corresponds to TRBD1 (6 bases). CDR3 length: 14 amino acids. V gave up 1 base and J gave up 6 bases, with 9 bases separating them. Germline-derived CDR1 and CDR2 are SGHVS and FNYEAQ. CDR3 bases: TGTGCCAGCAGCTTAGTCTCAGGGGCCGGGGAGCTGTTTTTT. Encoded protein: CASSLVSGAGELFF. Using reference TRBV7-6 and TRBJ2-2 for the parts outside the CDR3, the full variable domain is GAGVSQSPRYKVTKRGQDVALRCDPISGHVSLYWYRQALGQGPEFLTYFNYEAQQDKSGLPNDRFSAERPEGSISTLTIQRTEQRDSAMYRCASSLVSGAGELFFGEGSRLTVL.